This TCR beta chain was observed in a study of sequential checkpoint blockade in melanoma. Treatment denoted: randomized to nivolumab then ipilimumab (arm A) or the reverse (arm B). No patient had prior DNA-damaging chemotherapy. Germline loops: CDR1 SGHTA, CDR2 FQGTGA. V was cut by 4 bases and J by 4 bases, with 5 bases left in between. The CDR3 is 12 amino acids. This table comes from immunoSEQ multiplex PCR, and its TCRdb copy is limited to in-frame clones, with some not included. The sample has fewer than 45,000 clones; around 86% are singletons. V usage is TRBV7-3 and J usage is TRBJ2-1, with D unclear. The sequence came from a human donor with melanoma. The sequencing used CD8+ T cells sorted from blood (inferred from file names), collected from a patient given nivolumab and ipilimumab in sequence. CDR3 protein: CASSSKYNEQFF. The CDR3 DNA reads TGTGCCAGCAGCTCTAAATACAATGAGCAGTTCTTC.